This T cell receptor beta chain was observed in a study of CD4 and CD8 cells across lung adenocarcinoma regions. The CDR3 spans 15 residues. The V and J ends lost 6 bases and 5 bases respectively, with 17 bases between them. Localized lung adenocarcinoma, a non-small cell lung cancer, affected the donors. MiXCR, applied by TCRdb to the PCR reads, yields one record per CDR3 protein. The data contain 9,500 to 13,000 distinct CDR3 sequences, around half of them singletons. The TCR sequence derives from a male donor with lung adenocarcinoma. The CD4 and CD8 labels of this study may be unreliable. The sequenced sample was CD8+ T cells from the margin of a lung tumor. The chain recombines TRBV12-3 or TRBV12-4 with TRBJ2-1; D is possibly TRBD1 or TRBD2 (5 bases each). The CDR3 sequence: CASRRGTPDHNEQFF. CDR3 sequence (DNA): TGTGCCAGCAGACGAGGGACGCCGGATCACAATGAGCAGTTCTTC.